This T cell receptor (beta chain) was sequenced for a study of shared clonotypes between healthy human individuals. Overall study context: Per donor, three plates held CD4 naive cells, three held CD4 memory, two held CD8 naive and one held CD8 memory.

Healthy HIV-negative adults without recent acute infections or vaccinations served as donors. On this clone itself: Its antigen remains unknown.

TCRdb's table, derived via immunoSEQ multiplex PCR, lists solely in-frame clones and lacks some. The data hold approximately 2.3 million clones, with just over 90% observed a single time. Trimming removed 7 bases from V and 1 base from J, with 6 bases in between. Per germline, CDR1 MDHEN and CDR2 SYDVKM. The CDR3 length is 12 residues. Regarding the study as a whole: A generally larger estimated richness was seen in naive subsets than in memory subsets.

This clonotype was obtained from a man aged 18 to 30 in good health. Some clones in this sample may be carry-over from other donors' samples. The chain couples TRBV28 to TRBJ2-3; D is uncertain. Material: naive CD4+ T cells from PBMCs. The subset here: CD45RA+ positively selected. CDR3: CASTNRTDTQYF. CDR3 DNA: TGTGCCAGCACCAACCGCACAGATACGCAGTATTTT.